This T cell receptor (beta chain) was retrieved from a study of cytomegalovirus exposure and HLA in healthy donors. Study-wide points: It was in a later analysis that TCR association rates were seen to vary by HLA locus, highest for DRB1 and lowest for HLA-C. Later, an analysis found that common viral pathogens appeared to be linked with several of the most significant clusters. Later genetic work tied a missense DCLRE1C variant to beta-chain V and J trimming.

This clone was picked up a small number of times. Its antigen is as yet unknown. Germline CDR1 MGHRA, CDR2 YSYEKL. The CDR3 totals 17 residues. The J segment lost 3 bases and the V segment lost 4 bases, leaving 4 bases of the junction unmatched. The PCR was carried out with 60 Vbeta primers and 13 Jbeta primers. Profiled with immunoSEQ multiplex PCR; TCRdb holds only in-frame clones, not every one. The top ten hold 2.2% of the sample, which has some 120,000 clones, under 90% seen once. The sequenced material came from PBMCs. V and J are TRBV4-1 and TRBJ2-3, with 16 nucleotides matching TRBD2. The sequence derives from a middle-aged woman in good health and CMV-seronegative. The CDR3 coding sequence is TGCGCCAGCAGCCTCGGGACTAGCGGGAGGGCAACAGATACGCAGTATTTT. Translated, it gives CASSLGTSGRATDTQYF.